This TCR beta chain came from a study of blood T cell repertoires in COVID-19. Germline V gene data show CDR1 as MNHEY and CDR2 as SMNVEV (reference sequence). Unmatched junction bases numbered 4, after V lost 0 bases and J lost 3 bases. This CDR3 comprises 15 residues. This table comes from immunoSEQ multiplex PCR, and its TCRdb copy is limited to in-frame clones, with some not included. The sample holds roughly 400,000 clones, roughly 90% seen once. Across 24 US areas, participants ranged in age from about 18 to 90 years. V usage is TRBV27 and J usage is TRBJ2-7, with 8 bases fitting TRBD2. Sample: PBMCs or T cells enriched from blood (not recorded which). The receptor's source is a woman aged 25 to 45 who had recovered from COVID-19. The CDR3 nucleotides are TGTGCCAGCAGTTTATCGGGACTAGGGCACTACGAGCAGTACTTC. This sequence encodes CASSLSGLGHYEQYF.